This T cell receptor (beta chain) was captured in a study of blood T cell repertoires in COVID-19. About the study: The United States, Italy and Spain provided the acute and convalescent COVID-19 samples. Nucleic acid was either cDNA or gDNA, and it came from T cells, B-cell-depleted T cells, or PBMCs.

As handled by the study authors: Amplification from reference gene primers served as the basis for estimated nucleated cell counts. Assay: immunoSEQ multiplex PCR; the TCRdb copy retains only in-frame clones and omits some. The V and J calls and the clone size are those of that table, but D and trimming were determined from the DNA. The sample includes hundreds of thousands of clones, about 90% of them seen just once. Those enrolled in Seattle joined during active infection and were followed longitudinally afterward. Input material: peripheral blood. The sequence derives from an older woman with COVID-19, enrolled during active disease.

Here the CDR3 DNA reads TGTGCCATCACCTCCAATGGACAGGCGGGGGGCTACACCTTC. This sequence encodes CAITSNGQAGGYTF. V usage is TRBV10-3 and J usage is TRBJ1-2; TRBD1 agrees at 7 bases. CDR1 is ENHRY, CDR2 SYGVKD, per germline. J gave up 8 bases and V 7 bases, and 13 bases lay outside the gene matches. The CDR3 loop spans 14 amino acids.